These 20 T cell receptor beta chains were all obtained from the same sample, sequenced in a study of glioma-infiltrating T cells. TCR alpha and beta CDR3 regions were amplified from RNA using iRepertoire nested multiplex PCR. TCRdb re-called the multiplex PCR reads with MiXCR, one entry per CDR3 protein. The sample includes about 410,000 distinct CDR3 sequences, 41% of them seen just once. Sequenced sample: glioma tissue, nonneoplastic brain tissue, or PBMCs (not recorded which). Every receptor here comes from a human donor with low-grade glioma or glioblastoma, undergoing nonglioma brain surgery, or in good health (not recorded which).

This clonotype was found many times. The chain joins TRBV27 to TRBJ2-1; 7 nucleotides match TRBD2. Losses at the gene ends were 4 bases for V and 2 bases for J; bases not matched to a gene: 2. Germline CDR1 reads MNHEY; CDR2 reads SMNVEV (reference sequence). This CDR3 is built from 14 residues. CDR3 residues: CASSSSGPYNEQFF. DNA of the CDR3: TGTGCCAGCAGTTCTAGCGGTCCCTACAATGAGCAGTTCTTC.

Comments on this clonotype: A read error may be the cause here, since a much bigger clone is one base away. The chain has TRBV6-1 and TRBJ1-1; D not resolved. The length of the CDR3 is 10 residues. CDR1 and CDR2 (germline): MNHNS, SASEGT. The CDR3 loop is CASSETRASF. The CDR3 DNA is TGTGCCAGCAGTGAAACCCGGGCTTCCTTT.

CDR3 DNA: TGTGCCAGCAGCTTAGTATGGAGGCCCTACCCCTACGAGCAGTACTTC. It yields the protein CASSLVWRPYPYEQYF. The chain couples TRBV7-2 to TRBJ2-7, with D tentatively TRBD2 (5 bases). Trimming removed 1 base at V and 2 bases at J, with 15 bases between. The CDR3 runs 16 residues. Germline CDR1 reads SGHTA; CDR2 reads FQGNSA.

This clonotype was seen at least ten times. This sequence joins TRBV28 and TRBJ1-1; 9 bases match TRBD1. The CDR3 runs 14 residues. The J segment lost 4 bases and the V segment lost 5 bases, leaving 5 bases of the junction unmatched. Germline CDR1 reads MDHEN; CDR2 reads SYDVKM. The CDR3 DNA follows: TGTGCCAGCAGTACGATGACAGGGGGCACTGAAGCTTTCTTT. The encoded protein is CASSTMTGGTEAFF.

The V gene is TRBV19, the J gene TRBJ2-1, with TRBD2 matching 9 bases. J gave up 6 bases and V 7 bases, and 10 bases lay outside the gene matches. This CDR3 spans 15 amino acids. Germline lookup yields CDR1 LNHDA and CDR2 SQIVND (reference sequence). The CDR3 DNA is TGTGCCAGTACCCGTGGCGGGAGGGTCGGCAATGAGCAGTTCTTC. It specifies CASTRGGRVGNEQFF.

As DNA, the CDR3 is TGCGCCAGCTCCCAAGGGCAGGAGAATTCACCCCTCCACTTT. Amino acids: CASSQGQENSPLHF. This chain links TRBV4-1 with TRBJ1-6; D gene ambiguous. There are 14 residues in the CDR3. CDR1 is MGHRA, CDR2 YSYEKL, per germline. V lost 8 bases to trimming and J lost 7 bases, with 15 bases between them.

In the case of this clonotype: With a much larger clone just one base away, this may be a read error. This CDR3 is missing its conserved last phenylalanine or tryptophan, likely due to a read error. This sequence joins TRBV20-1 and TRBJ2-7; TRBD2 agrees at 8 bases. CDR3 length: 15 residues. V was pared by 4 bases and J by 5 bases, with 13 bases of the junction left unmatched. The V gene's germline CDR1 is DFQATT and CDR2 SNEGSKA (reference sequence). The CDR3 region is CSANLGGLVIHEQYL. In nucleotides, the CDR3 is TGCAGTGCTAACCTGGGGGGACTAGTGATTCACGAGCAGTACCTC.

CDR3 sequence reads: CASRLRDWRDRVYEQYF. CDR3 bases: TGTGCCAGCAGGCTACGCGATTGGCGGGACAGGGTCTACGAGCAGTACTTC. The chain combines TRBV28 with TRBJ2-7, with 9 bases fitting TRBD1. Germline lookup yields CDR1 MDHEN and CDR2 SYDVKM. The trim removed 6 bases at V and 3 bases at J, leaving 15 bases unmatched. The CDR3 length is 17 residues. The whole variable domain, filled in from reference TRBV28 and TRBJ2-7, reads DVKVTQSSRYLVKRTGEKVFLECVQDMDHENMFWYRQDPGLGLRLIYFSYDVKMKEKGDIPEGYSVSREKKERFSLILESASTNQTSMYLCASRLRDWRDRVYEQYFGPGTRLTVT.

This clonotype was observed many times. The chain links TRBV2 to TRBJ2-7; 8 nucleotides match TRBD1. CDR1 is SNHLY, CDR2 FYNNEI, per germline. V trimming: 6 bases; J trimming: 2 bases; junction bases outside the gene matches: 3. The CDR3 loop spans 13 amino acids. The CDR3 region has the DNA TGTGCCAGCAGGAGGGACAGGACCTACGAGCAGTACTTC. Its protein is CASRRDRTYEQYF.

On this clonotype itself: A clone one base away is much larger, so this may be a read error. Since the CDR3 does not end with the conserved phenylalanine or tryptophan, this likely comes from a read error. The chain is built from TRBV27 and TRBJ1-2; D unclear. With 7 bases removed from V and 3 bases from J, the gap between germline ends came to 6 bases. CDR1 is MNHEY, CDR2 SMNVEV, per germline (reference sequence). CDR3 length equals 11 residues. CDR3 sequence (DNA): TGTGCCAGCATTTCCTACTATGGCTACACCCTC. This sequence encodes CASISYYGYTL.

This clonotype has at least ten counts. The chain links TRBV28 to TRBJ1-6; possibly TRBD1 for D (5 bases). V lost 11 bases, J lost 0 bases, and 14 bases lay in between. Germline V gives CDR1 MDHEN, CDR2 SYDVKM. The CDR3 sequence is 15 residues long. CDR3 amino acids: CAGRLGGSYNSPLHF. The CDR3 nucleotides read TGTGCCGGTCGACTGGGGGGCTCCTATAATTCACCCCTCCACTTT.

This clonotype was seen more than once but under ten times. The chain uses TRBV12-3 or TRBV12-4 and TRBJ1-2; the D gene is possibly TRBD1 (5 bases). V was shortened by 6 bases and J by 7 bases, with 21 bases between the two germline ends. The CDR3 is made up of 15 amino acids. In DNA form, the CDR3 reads TGTGCCAGCAGACAGGCTTCTCTCGGAGGGAGTGGCTACACCTTC. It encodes CASRQASLGGSGYTF.

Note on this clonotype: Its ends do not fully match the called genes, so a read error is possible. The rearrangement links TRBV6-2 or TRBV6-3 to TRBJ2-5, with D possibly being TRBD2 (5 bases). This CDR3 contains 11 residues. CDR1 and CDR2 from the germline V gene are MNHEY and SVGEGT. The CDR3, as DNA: TGTGCCAGCAGTTATAGGGAGACCCAGTGCTTC. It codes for CASSYRETQCF.

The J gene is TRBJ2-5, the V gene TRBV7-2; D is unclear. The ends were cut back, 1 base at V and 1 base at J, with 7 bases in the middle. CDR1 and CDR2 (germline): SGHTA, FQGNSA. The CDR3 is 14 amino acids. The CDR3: CASSLGAGQETQYF. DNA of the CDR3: TGTGCCAGCAGCTTAGGGGCAGGCCAAGAGACCCAGTACTTC.

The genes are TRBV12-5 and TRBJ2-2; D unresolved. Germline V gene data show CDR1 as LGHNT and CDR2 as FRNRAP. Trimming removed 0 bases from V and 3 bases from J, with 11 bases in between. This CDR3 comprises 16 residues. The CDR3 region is CASGLVLSGDTGELFF. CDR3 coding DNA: TGTGCTAGTGGTTTGGTACTGTCCGGCGACACCGGGGAGCTGTTTTTT. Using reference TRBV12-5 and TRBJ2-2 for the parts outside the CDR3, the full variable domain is DARVTQTPRHKVTEMGQEVTMRCQPILGHNTVFWYRQTMMQGLELLAYFRNRAPLDDSGMPKDRFSAEMPDATLATLKIQPSEPRDSAVYFCASGLVLSGDTGELFFGEGSRLTVL.

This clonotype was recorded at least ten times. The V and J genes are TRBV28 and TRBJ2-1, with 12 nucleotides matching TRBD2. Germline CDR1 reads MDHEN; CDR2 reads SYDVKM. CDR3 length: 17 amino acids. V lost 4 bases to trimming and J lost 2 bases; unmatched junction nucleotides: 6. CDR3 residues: CASSSQTSGRPYNEQFF. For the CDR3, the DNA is TGTGCCAGCAGTTCCCAGACTAGCGGGAGACCCTACAATGAGCAGTTCTTC.

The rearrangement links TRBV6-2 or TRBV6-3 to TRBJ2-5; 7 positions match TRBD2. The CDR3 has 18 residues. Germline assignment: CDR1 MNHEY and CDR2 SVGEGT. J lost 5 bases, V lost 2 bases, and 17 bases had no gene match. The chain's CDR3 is CASSYGLAQAYGGETQYF. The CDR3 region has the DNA TGTGCCAGCAGTTACGGGTTGGCCCAGGCTTACGGGGGGGAGACCCAGTACTTC.

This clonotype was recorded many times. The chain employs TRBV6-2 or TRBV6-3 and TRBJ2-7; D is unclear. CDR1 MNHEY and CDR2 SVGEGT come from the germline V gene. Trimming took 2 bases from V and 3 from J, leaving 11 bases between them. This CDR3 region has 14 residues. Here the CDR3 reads CASSYPIYYYEQYF. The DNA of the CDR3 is TGTGCCAGCAGTTACCCGATCTACTACTACGAGCAGTACTTC.

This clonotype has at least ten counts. The CDR3 region is CASSSIGFGITEKLFF. CDR3 bases: TGTGCCAGCAGTTCAATAGGGTTTGGGATAACTGAAAAACTGTTTTTT. The chain links TRBV27 to TRBJ1-4; D is uncertain. V lost 4 bases and J lost 7, with 19 bases in between. The length of the CDR3 is 16 residues. Germline V gene lookup returns CDR1 MNHEY and CDR2 SMNVEV (reference sequence).

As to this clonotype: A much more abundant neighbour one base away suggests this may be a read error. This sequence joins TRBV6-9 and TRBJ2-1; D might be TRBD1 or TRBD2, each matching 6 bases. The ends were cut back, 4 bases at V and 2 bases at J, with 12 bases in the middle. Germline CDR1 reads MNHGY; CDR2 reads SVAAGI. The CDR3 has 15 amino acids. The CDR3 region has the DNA TGTGCCAGCAGTTTGAGGGGGGAAGCCTACAATGAGCAGTTCTTC. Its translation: CASSLRGEAYNEQFF.